Sequencing of this TCR beta chain was carried out in a study of T cell responses to AZD1222 COVID-19 vaccine. Assay: immunoSEQ multiplex PCR; the TCRdb copy retains only in-frame clones and omits some. This table holds some 200,000 clones, about 92% found once. Regarding the study as a whole: Females made up more of the donors, who were largely white British, and clonal diversity may have come out too low. Dominant CD4 TCR responses targeted spike regions 160-218 and 743-854. Spike-specific TCR breadth and depth both grew after two AZD1222 doses.

Turning to this clone: Its antigen is unidentified.

The sequence derives from an adult in good health. Sequencing was performed on peripheral blood, taken on day 0 of MenACWY control vaccination.

This CDR3 is CASSPPYRGQGYTF. The CDR3 bases are TGTGCCAGCTCACCACCGTACAGGGGGCAGGGCTACACCTTC. The rearrangement uses TRBV18 and TRBJ1-2, with 9 bases matching TRBD1. CDR1 KGHSH and CDR2 LQKENI come from the germline V gene. CDR3 length equals 14 residues. After removal of 0 bases from V and 8 bases from J, the junction contained 4 bases not matched to a gene.